These 28 T cell receptor beta chains were sequenced from one sample in a study of cytomegalovirus exposure and HLA in healthy donors (TCRdb year 2017). The protocol used for the library was the immunoSEQ multiplex PCR assay. The multiplex PCR relied on a mix of 60 forward primers for TCR Vbeta segments and 13 reverse primers for TCR Jbeta segments. TCRdb provides this immuneACCESS table in a form limited to in-frame rearrangements. Some clones are lacking; in checked studies, under half of them reflect an unresolved V gene, and why the rest are absent is not known. The sample has 100,000 or so clones on record, around 85% of them singletons. The ten largest clones add up to about 5% of the sample. Specimen: PBMCs. Source of these receptors: a man aged 40-55 years in good health and CMV-seropositive.

The rearrangement uses TRBV27 and TRBJ2-3, with D possibly being TRBD2 (6 bases). The CDR3 consists of 13 residues. Per the germline V gene, CDR1 is MNHEY and CDR2 is SMNVEV (reference sequence). With 6 bases removed from V and 0 bases from J, the gap between germline ends came to 7 bases. CDR3 residues: CASRLASTDTQYF. CDR3 bases: TGTGCCAGCAGGCTAGCGAGCACAGATACGCAGTATTTT.

A remark on this clone: Other nucleotide sequences in the sample specify the same CDR3. The chain recombines TRBV5-1 with TRBJ1-1; maybe TRBD1 (6 bases). V was trimmed by 5 bases and J by 2 bases, leaving 13 bases between them. Germline loops: CDR1 SGHRS, CDR2 YFSETQ. The CDR3 is made up of 14 amino acids. The DNA for the CDR3 is TGCGCCAGCAGTTCAGACAGGCCAAACACTGAAGCTTTCTTT. It codes for CASSSDRPNTEAFF.

This chain links TRBV7-2 with TRBJ1-2; D gene uncertain. The CDR3 covers 14 residues. Trimming left V 5 bases short and J 5 bases short, with 15 bases between. Germline CDR1 reads SGHTA; CDR2 reads FQGNSA. The CDR3 DNA follows: TGTGCCAGCAGCCCGGGAACGAACCTATATGGCTACACCTTC. The encoded protein is CASSPGTNLYGYTF.

This clone was recorded once. The rearrangement links TRBV30 to TRBJ2-7, with 7 bases identical to TRBD2. This CDR3 has 12 residues. V lost 5 bases to trimming and J lost 1 base; unmatched junction nucleotides: 2. In germline, CDR1 is GTSNPN, CDR2 SVGIG (reference sequence). The CDR3 nucleotides are TGTGCCTGGCAGGGACTATCCTACGAGCAGTACTTC. Protein sequence: CAWQGLSYEQYF.

The chain uses TRBV5-5 and TRBJ1-2, with D unclear. Per germline, CDR1 SGHKS and CDR2 YYEKEE (reference sequence). V dropped 4 bases and J dropped 3 bases, with 25 bases sitting between them. The CDR3 spans 18 residues. This CDR3 is CASSRNGPLEAGHYGYTF. The CDR3 DNA reads as TGTGCCAGCAGCCGCAACGGCCCCCTAGAGGCGGGCCACTATGGCTACACCTTC.

This clone was seen only a few times. The V call is TRBV6-1, the J call TRBJ2-7, with a tentative D call TRBD2 (6 bases). Germline V lookup: CDR1 MNHNS, CDR2 SASEGT. V dropped 7 bases and J dropped 1 base, with 11 bases sitting between them. This CDR3 is built from 13 residues. As DNA, the CDR3 is TGTGCCAGCACCTTGGGAGGATCCTACGAGCAGTACTTC. Translated, it gives CASTLGGSYEQYF.

The chain recombines TRBV7-8 with TRBJ2-7; 10 bases fit TRBD1. CDR3 size: 15 residues. Trimming cost V 5 bases and J 9 bases; bases outside gene matches: 13. CDR1 SGHVS and CDR2 FQNEAQ come from the germline V gene. The CDR3 DNA reads TGTGCCAGCAGCATAATGACAGGGGGCCATACGGGGCAGTACTTC. It encodes CASSIMTGGHTGQYF.

The CDR3 region is CASGLVHPGGPGEQFF. CDR3 bases: TGTGCTAGTGGTTTGGTACATCCGGGGGGGCCGGGAGAGCAGTTCTTC. The chain links TRBV12-5 to TRBJ2-1; TRBD2 matches 8 bases. CDR1 and CDR2 (germline): LGHNT, FRNRAP. V lost 0 bases, J lost 10 bases, and 11 bases stayed unmatched. This CDR3 contains 16 residues.

The rearrangement links TRBV6-5 to TRBJ2-5; 8 bases agree with TRBD2. The J call may be faulty, since TRBJ2-7 better matches the DNA end. This CDR3 has 14 amino acids. Germline lookup yields CDR1 MNHEY and CDR2 SVGAGI. The CDR3, as DNA: TGTGCCAGCAGACTAGCGGTGGGCTCCTACGAGCAGTACTTC. It is translated as CASRLAVGSYEQYF.

The chain links TRBV2 to TRBJ1-3; D is possibly TRBD1 (6 bases). Trimming took 7 bases from V and 0 from J, leaving 16 bases between them. The CDR3 is made up of 16 amino acids. From germline, CDR1 is SNHLY and CDR2 FYNNEI. The CDR3 loop reads CASTPQGPVSGNTIYF. In nucleotides, the CDR3 is TGTGCCAGCACCCCACAGGGACCCGTCTCTGGAAACACCATATATTTT. Combining the CDR3 with reference TRBV2 and TRBJ1-3 gives the whole variable domain EPEVTQTPSHQVTQMGQEVILRCVPISNHLYFYWYRQILGQKVEFLVSFYNNEISEKSEIFDDQFSVERPDGSNFTLKIRSTKLEDSAMYFCASTPQGPVSGNTIYFGEGSWLTVV.

The J gene is TRBJ2-5, the V gene TRBV9; 9 bases map to TRBD2. Germline loops: CDR1 SGDLS, CDR2 YYNGEE. This CDR3 is built from 15 residues. J lost 4 bases, V lost 4 bases, and 8 bases had no gene match. CDR3 in amino acids: CASSPVAGGGETQYF. CDR3 nucleotides: TGTGCCAGCAGCCCGGTTGCGGGAGGGGGAGAGACCCAGTACTTC.

This clone was found a few times. The chain recombines TRBV11-3 with TRBJ2-1; 14 bases fit TRBD2. The CDR3 totals 19 residues. J lost 0 bases, V lost 4 bases, and 8 bases had no gene match. Germline CDR1 reads SGHNT; CDR2 reads YENEEA. The CDR3 sequence is CASSSRGLAGGSSYNEQFF. CDR3 DNA: TGTGCCAGCAGCTCCCGCGGACTAGCGGGGGGAAGCTCCTACAATGAGCAGTTCTTC.

V gene TRBV15 combines with J gene TRBJ2-3, with a weak D call TRBD2 (5 bases). CDR3 length: 13 residues. From germline, CDR1 is LNHNV and CDR2 YYDKDF (reference sequence). Trimming removed 7 bases from V and 5 bases from J, with 13 bases in between. The CDR3 region has the DNA TGTGCCACCACCCCCGCCGGAGGAGATACGCAGTATTTT. Translated, it gives CATTPAGGDTQYF.

The V call is TRBV10-3, the J call TRBJ1-1; D is unclear. CDR1 and CDR2 from the germline V gene are ENHRY and SYGVKD. The length of the CDR3 is 14 residues. V gave up 2 bases and J gave up 4 bases, with 11 bases separating them. The CDR3 region has the DNA TGTGCCATCAGTGAGGGGGAGACGGGCACTGAAGCTTTCTTT. Protein sequence: CAISEGETGTEAFF.

This clone showed up just once. J is TRBJ2-5 and V is TRBV4-2; 10 bases are a match to TRBD2. There are 16 residues in the CDR3. With 3 bases clipped from V and 5 bases from J, the junction kept 9 bases outside the gene matches. Germline loops: CDR1 LGHNA, CDR2 YNFKEQ. In DNA, the CDR3 is TGTGCCAGCAGCCAGGCTACTAGCGGGAAAGGGGAGACCCAGTACTTC. This gives the protein CASSQATSGKGETQYF.

This clone was found once. This chain links TRBV28 with TRBJ2-5, with TRBD2 matching over 7 bases. The CDR3 totals 16 residues. Germline assignment: CDR1 MDHEN and CDR2 SYDVKM. J gave up 3 bases and V 1 base, and 8 bases lay outside the gene matches. The CDR3 loop reads CASSLSQAGREETQYF. For the CDR3, the DNA is TGTGCCAGCAGTTTATCCCAAGCGGGGAGAGAAGAGACCCAGTACTTC.

The chain couples TRBV9 to TRBJ1-4; perhaps TRBD1 as D (6 bases). Trimming took 0 bases from V and 5 from J, leaving 8 bases between them. This CDR3 region has 14 residues. The germline gives CDR1 SGDLS, CDR2 YYNGEE. The CDR3 DNA follows: TGTGCCAGCAGCGTAGCAGGGGTGAATGAAAAACTGTTTTTT. Its translation is CASSVAGVNEKLFF.

The rearrangement links TRBV7-9 to TRBJ1-2; 9 bases map to TRBD1. Germline-derived CDR1 and CDR2 are SEHNR and FQNEAQ (reference sequence). The CDR3 extends over 12 amino acids. V trimming: 8 bases; J trimming: 4 bases; junction bases outside the gene matches: 2. The CDR3 loop reads CASETGGYGYTF. The CDR3 coding sequence is TGTGCCAGCGAGACAGGGGGCTATGGCTACACCTTC.

The V gene is TRBV5-6, the J gene TRBJ1-1; no reliable D call. CDR1 SGHDT and CDR2 YYEEEE come from the germline V gene. V was clipped by 3 bases and J by 7 bases, with 13 bases between them. CDR3 length equals 13 residues. CDR3 nucleotide sequence: TGTGCCAGCAGCTCGGATGAGGCAGATGAAGCTTTCTTT. Translating gives CASSSDEADEAFF. Full variable domain (rest looked up from reference TRBV5-6 and TRBJ1-1): DAGVTQSPTHLIKTRGQQVTLRCSPKSGHDTVSWYQQALGQGPQFIFQYYEEEERQRGNFPDRFSGHQFPNYSSELNVNALLLGDSALYLCASSSDEADEAFFGQGTRLTVV.

The V call is TRBV19, the J call TRBJ1-4; perhaps TRBD1 as D (6 bases). This CDR3 region has 18 residues. Trimming stripped 3 bases from V and 6 bases from J, with 23 bases between. Germline V gene sequence: CDR1 LNHDA, CDR2 SQIVND (reference sequence). The CDR3 DNA follows: TGTGCCAGTAGTATCGGGGCAGGGGTAGGTCGGTTAGATGAAAAACTGTTTTTT. The encoded protein is CASSIGAGVGRLDEKLFF.

The gene calls are TRBV28 and TRBJ2-3; TRBD2 matches 10 bases. Trimming removed 6 bases from V and 7 bases from J; junction bases left unmatched: 10. Germline V gene data show CDR1 as MDHEN and CDR2 as SYDVKM. This CDR3 is 15 amino acids long. In nucleotides, the CDR3 is TGTGCCAGCAGGGCGAGCGGGAGGGCCGAGAATACGCAGTATTTT. It yields the protein CASRASGRAENTQYF.

The chain is built from TRBV5-5 and TRBJ2-7; 8 bases line up with TRBD2. Germline trimming cut 4 bases from V and 5 bases from J; bases unmatched to any gene: 8. Per germline, CDR1 SGHKS and CDR2 YYEKEE (reference sequence). The CDR3 loop spans 14 amino acids. The CDR3 coding sequence is TGTGCCAGCAGCCCCGGACTAGCTTATCACGAGCAGTACTTC. Translating gives CASSPGLAYHEQYF.

This clone appeared a few times. This rearrangement joins TRBV25-1 to TRBJ1-2; 7 nucleotides align to TRBD1. Trimming removed 1 base from V and 5 bases from J; junction bases left unmatched: 4. CDR1 and CDR2 from the germline V gene are MGHDK and SYGVNS. The CDR3 contains 14 residues. CDR3 bases: TGTGCCAGCAGTGAATCCCGACAGGGTTATGGCTACACCTTC. Amino acids: CASSESRQGYGYTF.

V and J are TRBV10-2 and TRBJ1-3; 8 bases align to TRBD1. With 6 bases clipped from V and 3 bases from J, the junction kept 4 bases outside the gene matches. Germline CDR1 WSHSY, CDR2 SAAADI. This CDR3 has 14 residues. The CDR3 DNA sequence: TGCGCCAGCAGCAGGGGGCTAGATGGAAACACCATATATTTT. The encoded protein is CASSRGLDGNTIYF.

This clone was counted between two and nine times. The V gene is TRBV5-6, the J gene TRBJ2-2; D unclear. The ends were cut back, 4 bases at V and 0 bases at J, with 7 bases in the middle. Germline CDR1 reads SGHDT; CDR2 reads YYEEEE. This CDR3 region has 14 residues. As DNA, the CDR3 is TGTGCCAGCAGCCCCTCGGCGAACACCGGGGAGCTGTTTTTT. It specifies CASSPSANTGELFF.

The genes are TRBV9 and TRBJ1-1, with 7 bases lining up with TRBD1. The length of the CDR3 is 15 residues. The V and J ends lost 0 bases and 1 base, in that order; junction bases with no gene match: 3. Per the germline V gene, CDR1 is SGDLS and CDR2 is YYNGEE. The CDR3, as DNA: TGTGCCAGCAGCGTAGGTAGACAGGGGAACACTGAAGCTTTCTTT. It yields the protein CASSVGRQGNTEAFF. Variable domain in full (rest from reference TRBV9 and TRBJ1-1): DSGVTQTPKHLITATGQRVTLRCSPRSGDLSVYWYQQSLDQGLQFLIQYYNGEERAKGNILERFSAQQFPDLHSELNLSSLELGDSALYFCASSVGRQGNTEAFFGQGTRLTVV.

For this clone: Germline is not matched at one junction end, which may reflect a read error. The rearrangement joins TRBV6-1 to TRBJ2-4; tentative D call: TRBD2 (6 bases). Germline assignment: CDR1 MNHNS and CDR2 SASEGT. The CDR3 has 15 amino acids. CDR3: CASSEAAGVKNSQYF. The CDR3 DNA is TGTGCCAGCAGTGAAGCAGCGGGTGTCAAAAACAGTCAGTACTTC.

This clone was found once. The rearrangement joins TRBV30 to TRBJ1-1; D is unclear. V was shortened by 4 bases and J by 1 base, with 10 bases between the two germline ends. This CDR3 region has 13 residues. The V gene's germline CDR1 is GTSNPN and CDR2 SVGIG (reference sequence). In DNA form, the CDR3 reads TGTGCCTGGATTGGGCAGCCGAACACTGAAGCTTTCTTT. This translates into CAWIGQPNTEAFF.